Reported below is one T cell receptor (beta chain). Its antigen is unidentified. This specimen belongs to a study of cytomegalovirus exposure and HLA in healthy donors. Use of 60 Vbeta and 13 Jbeta primers characterized the PCR. Assay used: immunoSEQ multiplex PCR; TCRdb lists only in-frame clones, some missing. Of 200,000 to 250,000 clones in the sample, over 60% were seen once. Study observations and caveats: Later examination showed HLA-associated TCR beta chains had greater clonal expansion than equally common others. CMV serostatus was the sole immune exposure data available.

Germline CDR1 reads LNHDA; CDR2 reads SQIVND (reference sequence). The CDR3 loop spans 14 amino acids. V lost 5 bases, J lost 2 bases, and 13 bases lay in between. Sequenced sample: PBMCs. This TCR was sampled from a man younger than 35 in good health and CMV-seronegative. This sequence joins TRBV19 and TRBJ2-7; maybe TRBD2 (5 bases). The CDR3 region is CASSLKDFPYEQYF. The CDR3 nucleotides read TGTGCCAGTAGTTTAAAGGACTTTCCCTACGAGCAGTACTTC. Full variable domain (outside the CDR3, taken from reference TRBV19 and TRBJ2-7): DGGITQSPKYLFRKEGQNVTLSCEQNLNHDAMYWYRQDPGQGLRLIYYSQIVNDFQKGDIAEGYSVSREKKESFPLTVTSAQKNPTAFYLCASSLKDFPYEQYFGPGTRLTVT.